One sample yielded the 27 T cell receptor beta chains listed below, sequenced in a study of identical twins. TCRdb re-called the 5' RACE reads through MiXCR, storing one row per CDR3 protein. The table lists 500,000 or so distinct CDR3 sequences, about 20% of them singletons, with about 0.93% in the top ten. The sample also formed part of further work on T cells expressing NK-cell markers.

Sequencing was carried out using CD4+ T cells sorted from blood. These receptors were taken from a woman under 30 in good health.

A few counts support this clonotype. The chain has TRBV13 and TRBJ2-7, with TRBD2 identical over 11 bases. Germline-derived CDR1 and CDR2 are PRHDT and FYEKMQ (reference sequence). This CDR3 has 18 residues. V was pared by 5 bases and J by 2 bases, with 14 bases of the junction left unmatched. CDR3 amino acids: CASSPRSTGTSGTYEQYF. The DNA for the CDR3 is TGTGCCAGCAGCCCTCGATCCACCGGGACTAGCGGTACCTACGAGCAGTACTTC.

This clonotype was detected only once. The genes are TRBV14 and TRBJ1-2, with 8 bases identical to TRBD1. Germline V gene data show CDR1 as SGHDN and CDR2 as FVKESK. This CDR3 has 15 residues. Unmatched junction bases numbered 8, after V lost 0 bases and J lost 8 bases. CDR3 residues: CASSQDYQGARGYTF. The CDR3 DNA is TGTGCCAGCAGCCAAGACTACCAGGGGGCGCGGGGCTACACCTTC.

The rearrangement uses TRBV20-1 and TRBJ2-5; a weak D match, TRBD2 (6 bases). V dropped 3 bases and J dropped 10 bases, with 18 bases sitting between them. From germline, CDR1 is DFQATT and CDR2 SNEGSKA (reference sequence). CDR3 length: 13 residues. The DNA for the CDR3 is TGCAGTGCTAGTCGGGGGAGCCCCACGGGCCAGTACTTC. Translation: CSASRGSPTGQYF.

The J gene is TRBJ2-5, the V gene TRBV5-1, with TRBD2 identical over 8 bases. The CDR3 spans 16 residues. The V segment lost 4 bases and the J segment 4 bases; nucleotides outside the gene matches: 12. Germline lookup yields CDR1 SGHRS and CDR2 YFSETQ. The CDR3 DNA reads as TGCGCCAGCAGCCCCCCTCTCGGGAGGGTTCCAGAGACCCAGTACTTC. This gives the protein CASSPPLGRVPETQYF.

This clonotype showed up just a few times. The genes are TRBV27 and TRBJ2-1, with D tentatively TRBD2 (7 bases). The V gene lost 6 bases and the J gene lost 7 bases, with 19 bases spanning the gap. The CDR3 is made up of 15 amino acids. Germline V gene lookup returns CDR1 MNHEY and CDR2 SMNVEV (reference sequence). The DNA for the CDR3 is TGTGCCAGCAGGGCCTGGGGGGGGGCTAGGAATGAGCAGTTCTTC. As protein: CASRAWGGARNEQFF.

The gene calls are TRBV3-1 and TRBJ2-1; 9 bases agree with TRBD2. Germline V gene sequence: CDR1 LGHDT, CDR2 YNNKEL (reference sequence). The CDR3 is 15 residues long. Unmatched junction bases numbered 4, after V lost 3 bases and J lost 4 bases. The CDR3 is CASSQSSGAYNEQFF. The CDR3 nucleotides are TGTGCCAGCAGCCAGTCTAGCGGGGCGTACAATGAGCAGTTCTTC.

This clonotype was found a few times. The chain employs TRBV12-3 or TRBV12-4 and TRBJ2-1; TRBD2 matches 11 bases. V was pared by 6 bases and J by 2 bases, with 6 bases of the junction left unmatched. This CDR3 has 16 amino acids. CDR3 bases: TGTGCCAGCAGCCGACTAGCGGGGCTGGCCTACAATGAGCAGTTCTTC. Translating gives CASSRLAGLAYNEQFF.

The sample holds one count of this clonotype. The rearrangement links TRBV7-2 to TRBJ2-7; 10 bases fit TRBD2. The CDR3 is 14 amino acids. Germline V lookup: CDR1 SGHTA, CDR2 FQGNSA. V trimming: 2 bases; J trimming: 13 bases; junction bases outside the gene matches: 11. The CDR3 loop is CASSLNSGRPGVYF. For the CDR3, the DNA is TGTGCCAGCAGCTTAAATAGCGGGAGGCCCGGGGTTTACTTC.

This clonotype was observed many times. The J gene is TRBJ2-7, the V gene TRBV12-3 or TRBV12-4, with 7 bases aligning to TRBD1. The CDR3 runs 14 residues. The V segment lost 6 bases and the J segment 1 base; nucleotides outside the gene matches: 6. DNA for the CDR3: TGTGCCAGCAGCAGTCCGGGACAGTCCTACGAGCAGTACTTC. Translated, it gives CASSSPGQSYEQYF.

This chain links TRBV7-9 with TRBJ1-6; tentative D call: TRBD1 (5 bases). Germline-derived CDR1 and CDR2 are SEHNR and FQNEAQ (reference sequence). This CDR3 is 16 amino acids long. V lost 0 bases and J 10 bases, leaving 16 bases between the germline ends. The CDR3, as DNA: TGTGCCAGCAGCTTAGCGCGGGGGGGATTCGGCTCACCCCTCCACTTT. This gives the protein CASSLARGGFGSPLHF.

This clonotype was observed a handful of times. The J gene is TRBJ2-1, the V gene TRBV20-1; 7 nucleotides line up with TRBD2. CDR1 DFQATT and CDR2 SNEGSKA come from the germline V gene (reference sequence). The length of the CDR3 is 15 residues. The V segment lost 2 bases and the J segment 0 bases; nucleotides outside the gene matches: 4. CDR3 amino acids: CSARIPGGSYNEQFF. The CDR3 DNA follows: TGCAGTGCTAGAATTCCGGGAGGCTCCTACAATGAGCAGTTCTTC.

The chain is built from TRBV6-1 and TRBJ2-1, with 7 bases matching TRBD2. The CDR3 spans 15 residues. Per the germline V gene, CDR1 is MNHNS and CDR2 is SASEGT. The ends lost 6 bases at V and 0 bases at J; junction bases unmatched: 5. The CDR3 region is CASSKTSLSYNEQFF. CDR3 DNA: TGTGCCAGCAGCAAGACTAGCCTCTCCTACAATGAGCAGTTCTTC.

J is TRBJ2-1 and V is TRBV5-1, with D perhaps TRBD1 (6 bases). This CDR3 is 15 amino acids long. The V end was cut by 4 bases, the J end by 2 bases, with 13 bases between. Per germline, CDR1 SGHRS and CDR2 YFSETQ. As DNA, the CDR3 is TGCGCCAGCAGCGTCAGGGGCCTTCCCTACAATGAGCAGTTCTTC. Translated, it gives CASSVRGLPYNEQFF.

This clonotype showed up just once. This chain connects TRBV29-1 to TRBJ2-7, with 7 bases aligning to TRBD1. This CDR3 is built from 13 residues. Germline V CDR1 and CDR2: SQVTM, ANQGSEA. Trimming at V came to 7 bases and at J to 2 bases, leaving 8 bases not matched to a gene. CDR3 nucleotides: TGCAGCGGAGGGGGCCATGATACCTACGAGCAGTACTTC. Amino acid sequence: CSGGGHDTYEQYF.

This clonotype turned up a few times. The V gene is TRBV20-1, the J gene TRBJ1-1; a possible D gene is TRBD1 (5 bases). Looked up from germline, CDR1 is DFQATT and CDR2 is SNEGSKA (reference sequence). This CDR3 has 13 residues. V dropped 6 bases and J dropped 1 base, with 12 bases sitting between them. DNA for the CDR3: TGCAGTGCGAACCGGGACGGGAACACTGAAGCTTTCTTT. It yields the protein CSANRDGNTEAFF.

J is TRBJ2-7 and V is TRBV20-1; TRBD1 might be the D (6 bases). The V end lost 1 base, the J end lost 3 bases, and 16 bases lay between the germline ends. This CDR3 region has 15 residues. Per germline, CDR1 DFQATT and CDR2 SNEGSKA (reference sequence). The CDR3 region is CSARVPDRQGYEQYF. The CDR3 DNA reads as TGCAGTGCTAGAGTTCCAGACAGGCAAGGCTACGAGCAGTACTTC.

J is TRBJ2-1 and V is TRBV4-3; D might be TRBD2 (5 bases). With 4 bases removed from V and 6 bases from J, the gap between germline ends came to 13 bases. Germline CDR1 is LGHNA and CDR2 is YSLEER. The CDR3 spans 14 residues. The CDR3 DNA reads as TGCGCCAGCAGCCGCTTCTCGAGGGCCAATGAGCAGTTCTTC. Protein sequence: CASSRFSRANEQFF.

V and J are TRBV3-1 and TRBJ2-7; TRBD1 matches at 7 bases. V dropped 3 bases and J dropped 3; count of bases not matched to a gene: 5. This CDR3 is 14 amino acids long. Germline lookup yields CDR1 LGHDT and CDR2 YNNKEL (reference sequence). In DNA form, the CDR3 reads TGTGCCAGCAGCCACCTGGGGACAGACTACGAGCAGTACTTC. Encoded protein: CASSHLGTDYEQYF.

This sequence joins TRBV10-3 and TRBJ2-3; a possible D gene is TRBD2 (6 bases). V lost 0 bases and J 3 bases, leaving 19 bases between the germline ends. CDR3 length: 18 residues. CDR1 and CDR2 (germline): ENHRY, SYGVKD. CDR3 sequence: CAISESTRTPAGTDTQYF. DNA for the CDR3: TGTGCCATCAGTGAGTCCACACGGACTCCGGCGGGGACAGATACGCAGTATTTT.

This sequence joins TRBV7-9 and TRBJ1-4, with TRBD1 matching 7 bases. Trimming at V came to 3 bases and at J to 3 bases, leaving 4 bases not matched to a gene. The CDR3 is 15 residues long. Germline loops: CDR1 SEHNR, CDR2 FQNEAQ (reference sequence). This chain's CDR3 is CASSFGTGANEKLFF. The CDR3 DNA is TGTGCCAGCAGCTTCGGTACAGGGGCTAATGAAAAACTGTTTTTT.

V and J are TRBV5-1 and TRBJ1-1; D is unclear. V was cut by 2 bases and J by 3 bases, with 8 bases left in between. Germline CDR1 is SGHRS and CDR2 is YFSETQ. The length of the CDR3 is 13 residues. The CDR3 reads CASSFRRDTEAFF. CDR3 in DNA: TGCGCCAGCAGCTTTAGGAGGGACACTGAAGCTTTCTTT.

The V call is TRBV10-3, the J call TRBJ1-4; a weak D match, TRBD1 (5 bases). Germline lookup yields CDR1 ENHRY and CDR2 SYGVKD. The CDR3 is 14 amino acids. Trimming left V 0 bases short and J 4 bases short, with 6 bases between. CDR3 loop: CAISESGLNEKLFF. The CDR3 nucleotides read TGTGCCATCAGTGAGTCGGGGCTTAATGAAAAACTGTTTTTT.

This clonotype was observed a single time. The chain recombines TRBV19 with TRBJ2-1; 13 bases agree with TRBD2. The CDR3 runs 17 residues. Germline-derived CDR1 and CDR2 are LNHDA and SQIVND (reference sequence). Trimming cost V 5 bases and J 7 bases; bases outside gene matches: 11. CDR3 bases: TGTGCCAGTAGTCCAAGGACTAGCGGGAGAAGCAGGAATGAGCAGTTCTTC. Protein: CASSPRTSGRSRNEQFF.

The sample holds a few counts of this clonotype. The J gene is TRBJ2-3, the V gene TRBV20-1, with D perhaps being TRBD1 or TRBD2 (5 bases each). Trimming left V 6 bases short and J 2 bases short, with 15 bases between. This CDR3 has 14 amino acids. Germline CDR1 reads DFQATT; CDR2 reads SNEGSKA (reference sequence). The DNA of the CDR3 is TGCAGTGCCCCACAACCCGGGGCCACAGATACGCAGTATTTT. It specifies CSAPQPGATDTQYF.

This chain connects TRBV7-9 to TRBJ2-5; D is uncertain. CDR1 and CDR2 from the germline V gene are SEHNR and FQNEAQ (reference sequence). V shed 1 base and J shed 4 bases, with 13 bases lying between them. The CDR3 runs to 15 residues. This CDR3 is CASSLEGGLAETQYF. The CDR3 DNA follows: TGTGCCAGCAGCTTAGAGGGTGGCTTAGCAGAGACCCAGTACTTC.

The genes are TRBV9 and TRBJ2-3; D is perhaps TRBD2 (6 bases). Germline loops: CDR1 SGDLS, CDR2 YYNGEE. CDR3 length equals 16 residues. The ends were cut back, 4 bases at V and 7 bases at J, with 22 bases in the middle. Here the CDR3 reads CASSFQTSRDRNTQYF. Here the CDR3 DNA reads TGTGCCAGCAGCTTCCAGACTAGTAGAGACCGTAATACGCAGTATTTT.

In this sample, this clonotype turned up many times. The chain has TRBV5-1 and TRBJ2-7; the match to TRBD1 covers 7 bases. Germline loops: CDR1 SGHRS, CDR2 YFSETQ. CDR3 length: 15 amino acids. V gave up 0 bases and J gave up 0 bases; unmatched junction bases: 3. CDR3 nucleotide sequence: TGCGCCAGCAGCTTGGGGACAGGTCTCTCCTACGAGCAGTACTTC. Protein product: CASSLGTGLSYEQYF. The variable domain in full, completed from reference TRBV5-1 and TRBJ2-7, reads KAGVTQTPRYLIKTRGQQVTLSCSPISGHRSVSWYQQTPGQGLQFLFEYFSETQRNKGNFPGRFSGRQFSNSRSEMNVSTLELGDSALYLCASSLGTGLSYEQYFGPGTRLTVT.